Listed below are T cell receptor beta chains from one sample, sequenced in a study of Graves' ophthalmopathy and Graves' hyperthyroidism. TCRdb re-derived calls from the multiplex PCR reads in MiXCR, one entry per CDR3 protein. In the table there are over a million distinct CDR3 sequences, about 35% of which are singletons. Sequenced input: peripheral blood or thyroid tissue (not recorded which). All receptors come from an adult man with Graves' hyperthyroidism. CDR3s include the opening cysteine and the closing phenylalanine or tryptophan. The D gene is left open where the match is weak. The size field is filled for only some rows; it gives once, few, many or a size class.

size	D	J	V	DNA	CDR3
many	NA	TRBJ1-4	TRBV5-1	TGCGCCAGCAGCTTGTTGGAGAGAAGGGGTGGTGAAAAACTGTTTTTT	CASSLLERRGGEKLFF
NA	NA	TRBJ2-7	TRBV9	TGTGCCAGCAGCTTCCGACACCCCGGGCCTGACTACGAGCAGTACTTC	CASSFRHPGPDYEQYF
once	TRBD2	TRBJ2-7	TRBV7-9	TGTGCCACCTTAATCGTTGGGGGGGTCTCCTACGAGCAGTACTTC	CATLIVGGVSYEQYF
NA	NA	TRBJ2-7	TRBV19	TGTGCCAGTAGTTCGGGCCTTTTCCCCTACGAGCAGTACTTC	CASSSGLFPYEQYF
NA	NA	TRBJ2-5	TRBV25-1	TGTGCCAGCAGGCCACAGGGAATGGAGACCCAGTACTTC	CASRPQGMETQYF
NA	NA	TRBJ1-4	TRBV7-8	TGTGCCAGCAGCACTAATTCAGGGGCCTTTGGTGAAAAACTGTTTTTT	CASSTNSGAFGEKLFF
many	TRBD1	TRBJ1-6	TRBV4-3	TGTGCCAGCAGTCCGGGACAGAGTTCACCCCTCCACTTT	CASSPGQSSPLHF
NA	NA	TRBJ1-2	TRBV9	TGTGCCAGCAGCGCTGCCCGGGGGCAGGGCAGCTATGGCTACACCTTC	CASSAARGQGSYGYTF
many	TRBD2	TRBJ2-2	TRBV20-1	TGCAGTGCCCCCGGGGCGGGAGGACGGACCGGGGAGCTGTTTTTT	CSAPGAGGRTGELFF
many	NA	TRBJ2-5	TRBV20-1	TGCAGTGCTAGAGACATGGGACAAGAGACCCAGTACTTC	CSARDMGQETQYF
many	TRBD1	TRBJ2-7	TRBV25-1	TGTGCCAGCAGCAGGCTCCGGGACAGGGCCAACGAGCAGTACTTC	CASSRLRDRANEQYF
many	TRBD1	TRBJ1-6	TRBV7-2	TGTGCCAGCAGCTTAGCGCTACCGGGACAGGTCCACTTT	CASSLALPGQVHF
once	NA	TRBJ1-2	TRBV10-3	TGTGCCATCAGAACAGGTCTTGGCTACACCTTC	CAIRTGLGYTF
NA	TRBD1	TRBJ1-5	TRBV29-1	TGCAGCTTGCAGGGGGCCCAGCCCCAGCATTTT	CSLQGAQPQHF
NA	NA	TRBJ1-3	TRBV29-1	TGCAGCGTTGATGGGCAGGGAACGAGCTCTGGAAACACCATATATTTT	CSVDGQGTSSGNTIYF
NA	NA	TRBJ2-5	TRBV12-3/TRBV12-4	TGTGCCAGCAGTCCGGACCCGACGGGGGAAGAGACCCAGTACTTC	CASSPDPTGEETQYF
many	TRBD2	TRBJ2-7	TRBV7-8	TGTGCCAGCAGCCCTCGGGGGGATTACTACGAGCAGTACTTC	CASSPRGDYYEQYF
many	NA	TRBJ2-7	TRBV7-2	TGTGCCAGCAGTTTAGCGGAATACGAGCAGTACTTC	CASSLAEYEQYF
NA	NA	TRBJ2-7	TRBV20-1	TGCAGTGTTAAACGTGGCCAACACGAACAGTACTTC	CSVKRGQHEQYF
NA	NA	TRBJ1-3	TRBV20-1	TGCAGTGCAACGAGGGTCTCAGGAAACACCATATATTTT	CSATRVSGNTIYF
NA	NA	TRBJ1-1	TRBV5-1	TGCGCCAGCAGCTTATCGACCGGGGACACTGAAGCTTTCTTT	CASSLSTGDTEAFF
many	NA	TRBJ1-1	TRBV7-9	TGTGCCAGCAGCTTGGGACGGATTTTGAACACTGAAGCTTTCTTT	CASSLGRILNTEAFF
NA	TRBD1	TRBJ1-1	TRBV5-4	TGTGCCAGCAGCCCTTGGGACAGTATGAACACTGAAGCTTTCTTT	CASSPWDSMNTEAFF
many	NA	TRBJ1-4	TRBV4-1	TGCGCCAGCGCCGGGACATTTGGTGAAAAACTGTTTTTT	CASAGTFGEKLFF
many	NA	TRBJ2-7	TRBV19	TGTGCCAGTAGTGACGTAGCGGTGGTCTACGAGCAGTACTTC	CASSDVAVVYEQYF
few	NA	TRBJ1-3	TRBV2	TGTGCCAGCACCCTGACCCAGGACGGCACCATATATTTT	CASTLTQDGTIYF
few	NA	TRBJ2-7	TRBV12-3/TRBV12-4	TGTGCCAGCAGTTTCACCGGGACGCCGGAAGAGCAGTACTTC	CASSFTGTPEEQYF
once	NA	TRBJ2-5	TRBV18	TGTGCCAGCTCACCGATGACCCCGCCGGGGGAGACCCAGTACTTC	CASSPMTPPGETQYF
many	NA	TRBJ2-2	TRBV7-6	TGTGCCAGCAGCCGAGTTTCCAGGGCCAACACCGGGGAGCTGTTTTTT	CASSRVSRANTGELFF
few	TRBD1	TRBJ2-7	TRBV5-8	TGTGCCAGCAGCTGGACAGGGGTCGGCTACGAGCAGTACTTC	CASSWTGVGYEQYF
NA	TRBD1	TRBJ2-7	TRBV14	TGTGCCAGCAGCCAAGATCTTCCGGGGACAGGGACGGGGGAGCAGTACTTC	CASSQDLPGTGTGEQYF
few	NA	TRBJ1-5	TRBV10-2	TGCGCCAGCAGTGAGTCTGGGGGGAGAATCAATCAGCCCCAGCATTTT	CASSESGGRINQPQHF
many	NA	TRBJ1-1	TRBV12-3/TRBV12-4	TGTGCCAGCAGTCCCGCCGTCGGAGCTTTCTTT	CASSPAVGAFF
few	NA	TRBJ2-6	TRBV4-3	TGCGCCAGCAGCCAAGAGGCAGGGGCGTCAGGGGCCAACGTCCTGACTTTC	CASSQEAGASGANVLTF